Listed here are 10 T cell receptor beta chains from one sample, sequenced in a study of regulatory T cells in long-lasting Graves disease. Time point given: newly diagnosed GD, antithyroid drugs for less than 3 months. From PBMCs, RNA was extracted and then used to make the TCR library. The TCR beta library used iRepertoire HTBI primers with Arm-PCR amplification of CDR3. Each CDR3 protein gets one entry after TCRdb re-called the multiplex PCR reads with MiXCR. The sample carries about 220,000 distinct CDR3 sequences, approximately 18% recorded once. These data were also reused for a study on T cells in Graves' hyperthyroidism and ophthalmopathy.

The specimen was peripheral blood mononuclear cells (PBMCs), collected at new diagnosis, from a patient treated with antithyroid drugs. The receptor source for this set is a woman aged 25-40 years with Graves disease.

In its sample, this clonotype was seen many times. The chain is built from TRBV20-1 and TRBJ2-2, with TRBD2 matching over 9 bases. Trimming cost V 1 base and J 5 bases; bases outside gene matches: 8. CDR1 DFQATT and CDR2 SNEGSKA come from the germline V gene (reference sequence). This CDR3 has 16 residues. In DNA form, the CDR3 reads TGCAGTGCTAGAGTCGGTAGCGGGAGTGGGACCGGGGAGCTGTTTTTT. Protein product: CSARVGSGSGTGELFF.

The V and J genes are TRBV27 and TRBJ2-1; 12 bases map to TRBD2. The trim removed 5 bases at V and 1 base at J, leaving 6 bases unmatched. The germline CDR1 and CDR2 sequences are MNHEY and SMNVEV (reference sequence). The CDR3 runs to 17 residues. The CDR3 loop reads CASSTGTSGLSYNEQFF. The DNA for the CDR3 is TGTGCCAGCAGTACCGGGACTAGCGGGTTGTCCTACAATGAGCAGTTCTTC.

This clonotype was recorded many times. The genes are TRBV30 and TRBJ1-4, with unresolved D. Trimming stripped 5 bases from V and 0 bases from J, with 7 bases between. This CDR3 is 13 amino acids long. In germline, CDR1 is GTSNPN, CDR2 SVGIG (reference sequence). CDR3 DNA sequence: TGTGCCTGGGCGGCTGCAACTAATGAAAAACTGTTTTTT. Translation: CAWAAATNEKLFF.

The rearrangement joins TRBV2 to TRBJ2-1, with TRBD2 matching 9 bases. Per germline, CDR1 SNHLY and CDR2 FYNNEI. Trimming cost V 4 bases and J 5 bases; bases outside gene matches: 12. The CDR3 is 17 amino acids. The CDR3 loop is CASSGVLAGVSDNEQFF. The CDR3, as DNA: TGTGCCAGCAGTGGGGTGTTAGCGGGAGTCAGCGACAATGAGCAGTTCTTC.

The chain combines TRBV5-1 with TRBJ2-5; D not resolved. V was cut by 0 bases and J by 4 bases, with 10 bases left in between. Germline V gives CDR1 SGHRS, CDR2 YFSETQ. CDR3 size: 14 residues. CDR3 in amino acids: CASSLGFGAETQYF. The CDR3 nucleotides are TGCGCCAGCAGCTTGGGCTTCGGCGCAGAGACCCAGTACTTC.

The V gene is TRBV18, the J gene TRBJ1-3; no reliable D call. Looked up from germline, CDR1 is KGHSH and CDR2 is LQKENI. This CDR3 comprises 18 residues. Trimming shortened V by 1 base and J by 0 bases, and 16 bases separated the two germline ends. CDR3 loop: CASSPLGPRPSSGNTIYF. In DNA, the CDR3 is TGTGCCAGCTCACCACTAGGCCCCAGGCCCAGCTCTGGAAACACCATATATTTT.

This clonotype was counted at least ten times. This chain connects TRBV28 to TRBJ1-6; perhaps TRBD1 as D (6 bases). CDR1 and CDR2 (germline): MDHEN, SYDVKM. This CDR3 region has 15 residues. Trimming shortened V by 5 bases and J by 7 bases, and 15 bases separated the two germline ends. In DNA, the CDR3 is TGTGCCAGCAGTCCCCCGACAGGCCACAATTCACCCCTCCACTTT. It specifies CASSPPTGHNSPLHF.

This clonotype was counted many times. This chain joins TRBV28 and TRBJ2-7; 10 nucleotides align to TRBD1. The CDR3 loop spans 13 amino acids. CDR1 is MDHEN and CDR2 is SYDVKM in the germline V gene. Written as DNA, the CDR3 is TGTGCGAGCCGCAGACAGGGGGCTAGTGAGCAGTACTTC. This encodes CASRRQGASEQYF.

The sample holds many counts of this clonotype. The chain joins TRBV10-3 to TRBJ2-1; the match to TRBD1 covers 7 bases. Germline V gives CDR1 ENHRY, CDR2 SYGVKD. V lost 6 bases, J lost 8 bases, and 7 bases stayed unmatched. The CDR3 contains 13 residues. The CDR3 protein is CAISGQGVDEQFF. In DNA form, the CDR3 reads TGTGCCATCAGCGGTCAGGGGGTGGATGAGCAGTTCTTC.

Only a few counts were recorded for this clonotype. V usage is TRBV29-1 and J usage is TRBJ1-2; the match to TRBD1 covers 9 bases. From germline, CDR1 is SQVTM and CDR2 ANQGSEA. Trimming removed 4 bases from V and 8 bases from J; junction bases left unmatched: 11. CDR3 length equals 14 residues. CDR3 in amino acids: CSVGSRQGGGGYTF. The CDR3 nucleotides read TGCAGCGTTGGTTCGAGACAGGGGGGAGGAGGCTACACCTTC.